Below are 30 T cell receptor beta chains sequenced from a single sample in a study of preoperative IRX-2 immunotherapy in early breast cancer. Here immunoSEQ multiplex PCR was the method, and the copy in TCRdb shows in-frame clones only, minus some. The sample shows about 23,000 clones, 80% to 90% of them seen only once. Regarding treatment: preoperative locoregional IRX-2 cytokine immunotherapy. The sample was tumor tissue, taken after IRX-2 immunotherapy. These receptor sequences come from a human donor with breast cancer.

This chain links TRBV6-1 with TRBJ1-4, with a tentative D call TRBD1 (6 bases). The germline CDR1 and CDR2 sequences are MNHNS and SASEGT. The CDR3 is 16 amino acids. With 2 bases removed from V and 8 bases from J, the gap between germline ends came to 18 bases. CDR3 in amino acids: CASSEFLQGMDEKLFF. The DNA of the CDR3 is TGTGCCAGCAGTGAATTCCTCCAGGGGATGGACGAAAAACTGTTTTTT.

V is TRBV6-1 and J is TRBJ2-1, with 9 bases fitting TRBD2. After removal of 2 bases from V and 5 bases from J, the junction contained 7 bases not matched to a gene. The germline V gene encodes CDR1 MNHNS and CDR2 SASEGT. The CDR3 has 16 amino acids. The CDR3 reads CASSESPSGADNEQFF. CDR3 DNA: TGTGCCAGCAGTGAAAGCCCTAGCGGGGCTGACAATGAGCAGTTCTTC.

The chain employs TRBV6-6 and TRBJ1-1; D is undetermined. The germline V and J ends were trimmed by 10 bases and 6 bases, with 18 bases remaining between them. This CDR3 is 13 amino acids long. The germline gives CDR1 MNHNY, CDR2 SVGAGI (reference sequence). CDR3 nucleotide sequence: TGTGCCACCATCCCAGTGGTTTTATCTGAAGCTTTCTTT. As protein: CATIPVVLSEAFF.

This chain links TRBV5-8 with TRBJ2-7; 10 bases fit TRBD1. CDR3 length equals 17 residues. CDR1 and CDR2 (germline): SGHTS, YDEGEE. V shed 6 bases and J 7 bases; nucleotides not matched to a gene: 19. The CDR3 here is CASILGIGTGVSEEQYF. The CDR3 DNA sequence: TGTGCCAGCATCCTAGGAATTGGGACAGGGGTGTCCGAAGAGCAGTACTTC.

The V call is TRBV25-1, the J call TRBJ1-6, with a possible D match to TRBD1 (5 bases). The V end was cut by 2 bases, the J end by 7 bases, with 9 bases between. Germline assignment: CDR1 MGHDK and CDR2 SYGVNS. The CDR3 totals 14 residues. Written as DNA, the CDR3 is TGTGCCAGCAGTGAAATGAGGGGAAATTCACCCCTCCACTTT. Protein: CASSEMRGNSPLHF.

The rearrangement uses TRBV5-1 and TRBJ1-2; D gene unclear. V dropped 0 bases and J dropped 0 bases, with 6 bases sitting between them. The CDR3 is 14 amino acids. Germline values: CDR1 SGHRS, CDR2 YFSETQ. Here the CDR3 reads CASSLVSPNYGYTF. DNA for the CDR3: TGCGCCAGCAGCTTGGTGTCTCCTAACTATGGCTACACCTTC.

Here the CDR3 DNA reads TGTGCCAGTAGTATAGATGGAGGAGGACAGCCCCAGCATTTT. Translated, it gives CASSIDGGGQPQHF. The V gene is TRBV19, the J gene TRBJ1-5, with unresolved D. The germline V and J ends were trimmed by 0 bases and 7 bases, with 10 bases remaining between them. The germline CDR1 and CDR2 sequences are LNHDA and SQIVND (reference sequence). The CDR3 runs to 14 residues.

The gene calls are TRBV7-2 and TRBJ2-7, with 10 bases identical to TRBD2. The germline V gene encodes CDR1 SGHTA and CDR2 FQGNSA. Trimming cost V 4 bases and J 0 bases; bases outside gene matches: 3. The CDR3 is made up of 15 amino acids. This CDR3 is CASSSTSGVSYEQYF. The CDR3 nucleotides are TGTGCCAGCAGCTCTACTAGCGGGGTCTCCTACGAGCAGTACTTC.

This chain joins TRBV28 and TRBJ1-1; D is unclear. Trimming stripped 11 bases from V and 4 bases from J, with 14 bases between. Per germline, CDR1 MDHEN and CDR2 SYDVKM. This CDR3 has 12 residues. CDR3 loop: CALRGGFTEAFF. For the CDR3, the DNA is TGTGCCCTACGGGGAGGGTTCACTGAAGCTTTCTTT.

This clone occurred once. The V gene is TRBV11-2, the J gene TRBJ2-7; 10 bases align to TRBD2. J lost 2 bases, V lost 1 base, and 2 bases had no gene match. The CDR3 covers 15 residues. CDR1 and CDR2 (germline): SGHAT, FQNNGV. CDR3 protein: CASSLAGLAAYEQYF. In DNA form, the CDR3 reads TGTGCCAGCAGCTTAGCTGGACTAGCGGCCTACGAGCAGTACTTC.

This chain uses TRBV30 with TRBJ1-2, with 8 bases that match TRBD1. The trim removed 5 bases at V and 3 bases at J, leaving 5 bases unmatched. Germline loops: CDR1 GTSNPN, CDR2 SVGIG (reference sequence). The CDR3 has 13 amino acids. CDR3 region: CAWQGQADYGYTF. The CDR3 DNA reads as TGTGCCTGGCAGGGACAGGCCGACTATGGCTACACCTTC.

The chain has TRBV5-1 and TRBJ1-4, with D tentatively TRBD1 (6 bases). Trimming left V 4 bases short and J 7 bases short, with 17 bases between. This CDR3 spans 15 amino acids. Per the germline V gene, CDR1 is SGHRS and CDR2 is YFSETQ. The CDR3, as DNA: TGCGCCAGCAGCCCCGGGGGGGGGCTAGGTGAAAAACTGTTTTTT. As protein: CASSPGGGLGEKLFF.

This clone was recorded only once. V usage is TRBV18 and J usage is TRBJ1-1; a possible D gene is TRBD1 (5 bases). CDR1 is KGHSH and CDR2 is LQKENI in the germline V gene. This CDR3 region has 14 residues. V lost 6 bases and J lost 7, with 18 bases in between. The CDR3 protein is CASSDGGGWIEAFF. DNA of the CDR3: TGTGCCAGCTCGGACGGCGGGGGTTGGATTGAAGCTTTCTTT.

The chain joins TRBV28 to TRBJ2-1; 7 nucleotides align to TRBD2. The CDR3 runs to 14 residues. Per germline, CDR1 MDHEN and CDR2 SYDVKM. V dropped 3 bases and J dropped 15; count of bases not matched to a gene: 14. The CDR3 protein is CASSFLGRARTAFF. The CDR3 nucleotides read TGTGCCAGCAGTTTTTTAGGGAGGGCCAGGACTGCGTTCTTC. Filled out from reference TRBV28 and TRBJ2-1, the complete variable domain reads DVKVTQSSRYLVKRTGEKVFLECVQDMDHENMFWYRQDPGLGLRLIYFSYDVKMKEKGDIPEGYSVSREKKERFSLILESASTNQTSMYLCASSFLGRARTAFFGPGTRLTVL.

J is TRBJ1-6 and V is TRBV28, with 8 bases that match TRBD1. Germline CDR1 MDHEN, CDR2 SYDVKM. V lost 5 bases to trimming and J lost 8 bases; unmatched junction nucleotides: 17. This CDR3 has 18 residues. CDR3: CASSLGGSGQGSHSPLHF. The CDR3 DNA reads TGTGCCAGCAGTCTCGGGGGATCTGGACAGGGAAGTCATTCACCCCTCCACTTT. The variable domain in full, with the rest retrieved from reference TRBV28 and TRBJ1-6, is DVKVTQSSRYLVKRTGEKVFLECVQDMDHENMFWYRQDPGLGLRLIYFSYDVKMKEKGDIPEGYSVSREKKERFSLILESASTNQTSMYLCASSLGGSGQGSHSPLHFGNGTRLTVT.

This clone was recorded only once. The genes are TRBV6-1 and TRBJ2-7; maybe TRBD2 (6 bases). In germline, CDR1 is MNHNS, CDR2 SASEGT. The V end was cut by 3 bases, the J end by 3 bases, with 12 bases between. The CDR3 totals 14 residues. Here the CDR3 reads CASSERGPDYEQYF. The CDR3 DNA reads TGTGCCAGCAGTGAGCGGGGCCCGGACTACGAGCAGTACTTC.

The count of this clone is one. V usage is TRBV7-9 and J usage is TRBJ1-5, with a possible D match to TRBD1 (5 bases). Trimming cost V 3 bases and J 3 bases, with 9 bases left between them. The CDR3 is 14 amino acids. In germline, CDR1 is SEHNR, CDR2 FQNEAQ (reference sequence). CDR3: CASSFGAPNQPQHF. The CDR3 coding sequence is TGTGCCAGCAGCTTTGGGGCCCCCAATCAGCCCCAGCATTTT.

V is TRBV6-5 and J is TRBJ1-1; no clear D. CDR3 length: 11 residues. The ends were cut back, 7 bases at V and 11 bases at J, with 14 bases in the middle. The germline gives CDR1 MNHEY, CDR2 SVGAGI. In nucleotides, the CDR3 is TGTGCCAGCATTTCCACTGAGGGCGCTTTCTTT. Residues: CASISTEGAFF.

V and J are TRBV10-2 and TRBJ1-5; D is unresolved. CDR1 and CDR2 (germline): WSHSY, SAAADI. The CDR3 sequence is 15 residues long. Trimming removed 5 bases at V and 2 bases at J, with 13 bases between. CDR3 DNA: TGCGCCAGCAGTTGGAGTCAGATGGGCAATCAGCCCCAGCATTTT. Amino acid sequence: CASSWSQMGNQPQHF.

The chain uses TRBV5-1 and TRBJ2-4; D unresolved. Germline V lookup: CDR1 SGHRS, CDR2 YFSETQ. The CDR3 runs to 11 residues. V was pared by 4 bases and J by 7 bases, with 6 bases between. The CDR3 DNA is TGCGCCAGCAGCGAGAGGAACATTCAGTACTTC. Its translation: CASSERNIQYF.

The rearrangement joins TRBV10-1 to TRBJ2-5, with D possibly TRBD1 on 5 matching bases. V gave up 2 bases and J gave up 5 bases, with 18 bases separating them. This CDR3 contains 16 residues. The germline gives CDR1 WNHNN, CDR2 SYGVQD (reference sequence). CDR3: CASSEDSGFGRETQYF. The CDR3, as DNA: TGCGCCAGCAGTGAGGACTCAGGGTTTGGTAGGGAGACCCAGTACTTC.

The CDR3 spells CASSSVTGSNQPQHF. DNA for the CDR3: TGTGCCAGCAGTTCCGTGACAGGGTCCAATCAGCCCCAGCATTTT. V and J are TRBV27 and TRBJ1-5; TRBD1 matches 7 bases. This CDR3 region has 15 residues. V was clipped by 4 bases and J by 3 bases; unmatched bases: 6. CDR1 is MNHEY, CDR2 SMNVEV, per germline (reference sequence).

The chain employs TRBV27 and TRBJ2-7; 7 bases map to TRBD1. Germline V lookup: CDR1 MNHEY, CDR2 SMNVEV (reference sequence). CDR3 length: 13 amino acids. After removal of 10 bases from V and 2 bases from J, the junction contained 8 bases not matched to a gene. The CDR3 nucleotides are TGTGCCACCGGGGACAGATTGGCCTACGAGCAGTACTTC. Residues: CATGDRLAYEQYF.

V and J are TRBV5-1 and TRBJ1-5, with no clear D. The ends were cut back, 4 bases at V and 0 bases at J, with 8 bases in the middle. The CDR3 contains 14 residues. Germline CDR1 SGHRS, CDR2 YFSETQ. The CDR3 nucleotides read TGCGCCAGCAGCCCGGGTTATAGCAATCAGCCCCAGCATTTT. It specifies CASSPGYSNQPQHF.

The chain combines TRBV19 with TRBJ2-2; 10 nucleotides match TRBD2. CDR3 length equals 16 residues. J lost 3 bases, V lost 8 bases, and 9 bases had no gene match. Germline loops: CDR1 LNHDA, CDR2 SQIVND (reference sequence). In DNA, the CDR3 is TGTGCCAGTTATCGGAGGACTAGCGGCTACACCGGGGAGCTGTTTTTT. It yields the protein CASYRRTSGYTGELFF.

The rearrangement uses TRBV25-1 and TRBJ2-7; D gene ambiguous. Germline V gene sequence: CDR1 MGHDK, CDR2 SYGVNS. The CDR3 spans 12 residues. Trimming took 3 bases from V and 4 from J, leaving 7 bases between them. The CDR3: CASSETAYEQYF. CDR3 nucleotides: TGTGCCAGCAGTGAGACTGCTTACGAGCAGTACTTC.

This CDR3 reads CSVEDRMSSYNEQFF. Written as DNA, the CDR3 is TGCAGCGTTGAAGACCGTATGAGCTCCTACAATGAGCAGTTCTTC. The chain is built from TRBV29-1 and TRBJ2-1; D uncertain. The CDR3 is made up of 15 amino acids. V was pared by 0 bases and J by 0 bases, with 9 bases between. The V gene's germline CDR1 is SQVTM and CDR2 ANQGSEA.

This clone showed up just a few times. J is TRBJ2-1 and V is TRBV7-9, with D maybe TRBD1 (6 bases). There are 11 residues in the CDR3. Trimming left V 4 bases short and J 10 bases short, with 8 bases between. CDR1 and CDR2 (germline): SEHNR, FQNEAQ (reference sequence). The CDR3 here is CASSSQGEQFF. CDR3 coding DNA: TGTGCCAGCAGCTCCCAGGGGGAGCAGTTCTTC.

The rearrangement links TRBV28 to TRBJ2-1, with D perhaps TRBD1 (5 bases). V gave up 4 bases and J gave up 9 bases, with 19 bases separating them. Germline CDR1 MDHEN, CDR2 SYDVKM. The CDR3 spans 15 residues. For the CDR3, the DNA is TGTGCCAGCAGTTCCCCCTCGGGCCAAAGGGGTGAGCAGTTCTTC. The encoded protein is CASSSPSGQRGEQFF.

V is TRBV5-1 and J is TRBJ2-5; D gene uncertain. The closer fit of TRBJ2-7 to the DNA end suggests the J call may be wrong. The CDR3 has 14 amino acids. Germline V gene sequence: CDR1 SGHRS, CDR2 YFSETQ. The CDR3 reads CASSLGVSSYEQYF. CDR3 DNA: TGCGCCAGCAGCTTGGGCGTCAGCTCCTACGAGCAGTACTTC.